Reported below is one T cell receptor (beta chain). Its cognate antigen is unknown. These data are taken from a study of beta chain features in type 1 diabetes. Since all of the isolated RNA was reverse transcribed, expressed TCRB transcripts were what got sequenced. Repertoires were generated with immunoSEQ multiplex PCR, while TCRdb's copy carries only in-frame clones and drops some. Here the sample spans hundreds of thousands of clones, about 14% being singletons. Points from the study as a whole: It was among patients, rather than healthy donors, that naive, central memory and Treg TCRB repertoires appeared more similar.

Germline V CDR1 and CDR2: SGHNT, YYREEE (reference sequence). Trimming removed 7 bases from V and 0 bases from J, with 10 bases in between. The CDR3 spans 13 residues. Via CD45RO/CCR7/CD25/CD127/CD95/CD27, cells of the CD4+ naive, central memory, regulatory and stem cell-like memory subsets were sorted. The V call is TRBV5-4, the J call TRBJ1-1, with D possibly being TRBD1 (5 bases). The clonotype originates from a man aged 18 to 30 in good health. Sequencing used naive CD4+ T cells from blood. The CDR3 region is CASATGLNTEAFF. In nucleotides, the CDR3 is TGTGCCAGCGCTACGGGGCTGAACACTGAAGCTTTCTTT.